This T cell receptor beta chain derives from a study of T cell repertoires in cytomegalovirus infection. On the study more broadly: Indicated by public TCR beta signatures were CMV infection and matching HLA type. Study-level results: Identification of carriers of CMV plus the relevant HLA was achieved through cumulative public TCR beta family frequency. Predominance within the ex vivo response was attributable to HLA-C-restricted CMV-specific TCR beta clonotypes.

Each CDR3 protein gets one entry after TCRdb re-called the reads with MiXCR. The table lists hundreds of thousands of distinct CDR3 sequences, about a sixth of them singletons, with 12% in the top ten. The CDR3 runs to 13 residues. The V gene lost 7 bases and the J gene lost 4 bases, with 14 bases spanning the gap. Germline CDR1 and CDR2: SNHLY and FYNNEI. This clonotype was picked up a small number of times. Its antigen is currently unknown. The material sequenced was PBMCs. This clonotype was sampled from a human donor in good health (CMV status not recorded). Some clones in this sample may be carry-over from other donors' samples. J is TRBJ2-7 and V is TRBV2; D ambiguous. For the CDR3, the DNA is TGTGCCAGCATCGCCCGCGGAATTTACGAGCAGTACTTC. It codes for CASIARGIYEQYF. Combining the CDR3 with reference TRBV2 and TRBJ2-7 gives the whole variable domain EPEVTQTPSHQVTQMGQEVILRCVPISNHLYFYWYRQILGQKVEFLVSFYNNEISEKSEIFDDQFSVERPDGSNFTLKIRSTKLEDSAMYFCASIARGIYEQYFGPGTRLTVT.